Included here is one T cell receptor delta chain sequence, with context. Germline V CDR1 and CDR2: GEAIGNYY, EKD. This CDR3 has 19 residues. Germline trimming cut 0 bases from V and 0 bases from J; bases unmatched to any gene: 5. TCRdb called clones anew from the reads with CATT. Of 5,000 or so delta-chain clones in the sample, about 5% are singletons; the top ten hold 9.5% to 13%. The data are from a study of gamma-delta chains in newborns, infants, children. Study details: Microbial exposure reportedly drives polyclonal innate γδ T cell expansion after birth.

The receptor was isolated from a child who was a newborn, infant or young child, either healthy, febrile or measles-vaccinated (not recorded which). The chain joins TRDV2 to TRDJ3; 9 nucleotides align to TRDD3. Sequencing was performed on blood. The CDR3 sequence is CACDTGGYWSSWDTRQMFF. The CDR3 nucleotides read TGTGCCTGTGACACCGGGGGATACTGGAGCTCCTGGGACACCCGACAGATGTTTTTC.